Sequencing of this TCR beta chain was carried out in a study of blood T cell repertoires in COVID-19. The wider study: The samples span acute and convalescent COVID-19 from the United States, Italy and Spain. T cells, B-cell-depleted T cells, or PBMCs provided the cDNA or gDNA that served as material.

CDR3 size: 14 residues. Trimming stripped 0 bases from V and 3 bases from J, with 9 bases between. Germline lookup yields CDR1 SGHRS and CDR2 YFSETQ. How the authors handled the data: Amplification of reference gene primers was used by the study to estimate nucleated cell counts. Clones were sequenced by immunoSEQ multiplex PCR, and TCRdb holds only the in-frame ones, with some missing. V, J and clone size reflect that table, while D and trimming were determined from the DNA. The sample shows 200,000 or so clones, over 75% of them seen only once. V gene TRBV5-1 combines with J gene TRBJ2-5; possibly TRBD1 for D (5 bases). The TCR sequence derives from a woman aged 40 to 50 who had recovered from COVID-19. Specimen: peripheral blood. DNA of the CDR3: TGCGCCAGCAGCTTGGTTCCCAGGGAAGAGACCCAGTACTTC. It encodes CASSLVPREETQYF.